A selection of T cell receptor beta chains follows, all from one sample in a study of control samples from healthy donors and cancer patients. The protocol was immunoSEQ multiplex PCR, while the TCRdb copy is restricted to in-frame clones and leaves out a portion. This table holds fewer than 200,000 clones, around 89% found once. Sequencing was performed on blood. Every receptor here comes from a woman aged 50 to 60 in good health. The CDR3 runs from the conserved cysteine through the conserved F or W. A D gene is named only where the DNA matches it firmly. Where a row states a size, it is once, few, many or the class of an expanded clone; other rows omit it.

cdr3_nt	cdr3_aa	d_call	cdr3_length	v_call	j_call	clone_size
TGTGCCAGCAGCTCTAGGCCGGTAGAGACCCAGTACTTC	CASSSRPVETQYF	.	13	TRBV11-2	TRBJ2-5	few
TGTGCCAGCAGTCGCGGACAGGGTAGCTCTGGGGCCAACGTCCTGACTTTC	CASSRGQGSSGANVLTF	TRBD1	17	TRBV6-6	TRBJ2-6	.
TGTGCCAGTAGTTTAGGGCCCGGTTACAATGAGCAGTTCTTC	CASSLGPGYNEQFF	.	14	TRBV19	TRBJ2-1	.
TGCGCCAGCAGTAAGGGTCTGGACCGAGCTTACGAGCAGTACTTC	CASSKGLDRAYEQYF	.	15	TRBV5-1	TRBJ2-7	.
TGTGCCTCGGGGGCGGGGAACAATGAGCAGTTCTTC	CASGAGNNEQFF	.	12	TRBV10-3	TRBJ2-1	.
TGTGCCAGCAGCCTGACTAGCGGGACGGCAGATACGCAGTATTTT	CASSLTSGTADTQYF	TRBD2	15	TRBV7-2	TRBJ2-3	once
TGTGCCTCTAGGGGGGCGATGAGCTCCTATAATTCACCCCTCCACTTT	CASRGAMSSYNSPLHF	.	16	TRBV30	TRBJ1-6	.
TGTGCCAGCTCACCACCTACTAGCAATCAGCCCCAGCATTTT	CASSPPTSNQPQHF	.	14	TRBV18	TRBJ1-5	.
TGTGCCAGTAGGTTATCGGGAGGCGCGGTGGGTGAAAAACTGTTTTTT	CASRLSGGAVGEKLFF	.	16	TRBV19	TRBJ1-4	.
TGTGCCAGCTCACCCACCCCCGGTGCGGTTGCCACTGAAGCTTTCTTT	CASSPTPGAVATEAFF	.	16	TRBV18	TRBJ1-1	.
TGTGCCAGCAGTTACTACGAAACACTTACTAACTATGGCTACACCTTC	CASSYYETLTNYGYTF	.	16	TRBV6-6	TRBJ1-2	.
TGTGCCAGCAGCTTCCGGGGCCATCTTAGCTCCTACAATGAGCAGTTCTTC	CASSFRGHLSSYNEQFF	.	17	TRBV5-6	TRBJ2-1	.
TGTGCCAGCAGCGTAGGTCGCGGTTATAATGGCTACACCTTC	CASSVGRGYNGYTF	.	14	TRBV9	TRBJ1-2	.
TGCGCCAGCAGTCACTTCTGTCTTAATTGGGGGAGGGAGACCCAGTACTTC	CASSHFCLNWGRETQYF	.	17	TRBV23-1	TRBJ2-5	.
TGTGCCAGTAGTATACTCCAGGACAGGGGAAGCACTGGGGCCAACGTCCTGACTTTC	CASSILQDRGSTGANVLTF	TRBD1	19	TRBV19	TRBJ2-6	.
TGTGCCAGCATCCAGGGTGGTGGCTACACCTTC	CASIQGGGYTF	.	11	TRBV28	TRBJ1-2	.
TGTGCCACCCACTACCGGACATCAGGGATGAATAGCAATCAGCCCCAGCATTTT	CATHYRTSGMNSNQPQHF	.	18	TRBV28	TRBJ1-5	.
TGTGCCAGCTCACCCCTCAGCGGGGGATACACAGATACGCAGTATTTT	CASSPLSGGYTDTQYF	TRBD2	16	TRBV18	TRBJ2-3	.
TGTGCCAGCAGCGTAGGGGGACTAGCGAGAGCCTACGAGCAGTACTTC	CASSVGGLARAYEQYF	TRBD2	16	TRBV9	TRBJ2-7	once
TGTGCCAGCTCCTCCTCTTCCAGGCCTGAAGAAAAACTGTTTTTT	CASSSSSRPEEKLFF	.	15	TRBV18	TRBJ1-4	once
TGTGCCAGCAGTGAAAGCGGGCTCGCGGAGCAGTTCTTC	CASSESGLAEQFF	.	13	TRBV6-1	TRBJ2-1	.
TGTGCCAGCAGTTCCACTCTCAGGACCATATATTTT	CASSSTLRTIYF	.	12	TRBV6-2/TRBV6-3	TRBJ1-3	.
TGTGCCAGCAGCTTTTCCCGCGGCTACACCTTC	CASSFSRGYTF	.	11	TRBV7-9	TRBJ1-2	.
TGTGCCAGCAGCTCCACCCGACTAGCGGGGGTACACCCCCATGAGCAGTTCTTC	CASSSTRLAGVHPHEQFF	TRBD2	18	TRBV5-7	TRBJ2-1	.
TGCGCCAGCAGCCTCCGGGTCCTAAACACTGAAGCTTTCTTT	CASSLRVLNTEAFF	.	14	TRBV4-1	TRBJ1-1	.
TGTGCCAGCAGTTGGTCAGGGATTCAGCCCCAGCATTTT	CASSWSGIQPQHF	.	13	TRBV2	TRBJ1-5	.
TGCGCCAGCAGCTTGATTGCAGGAGGGGGTCATGGCTACACCTTC	CASSLIAGGGHGYTF	.	15	TRBV5-1	TRBJ1-2	.
TGTGCCAGCAGCCCTTGGACAGGGGATAGGTCTAATGAAAAACTGTTTTTT	CASSPWTGDRSNEKLFF	TRBD1	17	TRBV25-1	TRBJ1-4	.
TGCGCCAGCAGCCGGGCTGGAGAGAACACTGAAGCTTTCTTT	CASSRAGENTEAFF	.	14	TRBV5-1	TRBJ1-1	.